The rows below give T cell receptor beta chains drawn from one sample of a study of OX40 agonist ivuxolimab in advanced cancers. Sequenced by immunoSEQ multiplex PCR; TCRdb stores in-frame clones only, minus some. The table has under 85,000 clones, approximately 90% seen once; the top ten hold less than 0.75%. The sequencing used CD4+ or CD8+ T cells sorted from blood, collected in a trial of the OX40 agonist ivuxolimab. The receptors stem from an adult with an advanced solid tumor such as melanoma, head and neck, liver or kidney cancer. CDR3s include the opening cysteine and the closing phenylalanine or tryptophan. A D gene is named only where the DNA matches it firmly. Size values are once, few and many counts, or a class for expanded clones, and some rows have none.

V,size,J,D,CDR3,DNA
TRBV5-1,once,TRBJ2-7,TRBD1,CASSPTSGTGGREQYF,TGCGCCAGCAGCCCTACGTCGGGGACAGGGGGGCGGGAGCAGTACTTC
TRBV7-3,NA,TRBJ1-2,TRBD1,CASSLTGTGEYRNYGYTF,TGTGCCAGCAGCTTAACGGGGACAGGGGAATATCGAAACTATGGCTACACCTTC
TRBV19,NA,TRBJ2-7,NA,CASSRSESSYEQYF,TGTGCCAGTAGTAGAAGCGAGAGCTCCTACGAGCAGTACTTC
TRBV7-2,NA,TRBJ1-1,NA,CASSPQLGAGAEAFF,TGTGCCAGCAGCCCCCAGCTAGGGGCGGGGGCTGAAGCTTTCTTT
TRBV18,NA,TRBJ2-3,TRBD2,CASSPPGLAGGTDTQYF,TGTGCCAGCTCACCCCCGGGACTAGCGGGCGGCACAGATACGCAGTATTTT
TRBV5-1,NA,TRBJ2-7,TRBD2,CASSLDLAGEFEQYF,TGCGCCAGCAGCTTGGATTTAGCGGGAGAGTTCGAGCAGTACTTC
TRBV4-2,NA,TRBJ1-1,NA,CASSQVGSRSNTEAFF,TGTGCCAGCAGCCAAGTGGGTAGCAGATCGAACACTGAAGCTTTCTTT
TRBV6-5,once,TRBJ2-1,NA,CASSSGIASVHEQFF,TGTGCCAGCAGTTCCGGAATAGCATCAGTGCATGAGCAGTTCTTC
TRBV20-1,NA,TRBJ1-1,TRBD1,CSARDREQAFF,TGCAGTGCCAGAGACAGGGAGCAAGCTTTCTTT
TRBV6-4,few,TRBJ2-7,NA,CASSVKNEQYF,TGTGCCAGCAGTGTTAAGAACGAGCAGTACTTC
TRBV5-5,NA,TRBJ2-5,NA,CASSLERSVGETQYF,TGTGCCAGCAGCTTAGAGCGGTCGGTCGGAGAGACCCAGTACTTC
TRBV11-3,NA,TRBJ2-7,TRBD1,CASSLEMTGGNYEQYF,TGTGCCAGCAGCTTAGAGATGACAGGGGGCAACTACGAGCAGTACTTC
TRBV25-1,NA,TRBJ2-5,TRBD2,CASSDSAGGIAETQYF,TGTGCCAGCAGTGATTCGGCGGGAGGGATCGCAGAGACCCAGTACTTC
TRBV5-5,NA,TRBJ2-5,TRBD1,CASSRLMGQQETQYF,TGTGCCAGCAGCAGATTAATGGGACAGCAAGAGACCCAGTACTTC